This T cell receptor beta chain was observed in a study of cytomegalovirus exposure and HLA in healthy donors. Study findings and constraints: Across donors, presence/absence analyses took sequencing depth to be roughly uniform.

Remarks on this clone: The antigen is not known.

The PCR used 60 Vbeta and 13 Jbeta primers. Libraries were prepared by immunoSEQ multiplex PCR; TCRdb keeps only in-frame clonotypes and omits some of them. The sample table includes about 170,000 clones. The CDR3 runs to 15 residues. Germline lookup yields CDR1 SGHTA and CDR2 FQGTGA. The V segment lost 5 bases and the J segment 3 bases; nucleotides outside the gene matches: 8. This sequence originates from a woman aged 55-69 years in good health and CMV-seronegative. Source material: PBMCs. The V call is TRBV7-3, the J call TRBJ2-7, with 9 positions matching TRBD1. The CDR3 is CASSQGDRADYEQYF. The CDR3 DNA reads TGTGCCAGCAGCCAGGGGGACAGGGCGGACTACGAGCAGTACTTC.